This T cell receptor beta chain was observed in a study of T cell responses to AZD1222 COVID-19 vaccine. Notes on this clone: Its target is unknown.

Study results and caveats: At baseline, just 6 or 7 AZD1222 recipients tested seropositive.

TCRdb keeps only in-frame clones here, not all; method: immunoSEQ multiplex PCR. The repertoire holds roughly 150,000 clones, with 91% as singletons. The CDR3 is 12 amino acids. Germline-derived CDR1 and CDR2 are SGHNT and YYREEE (reference sequence). The V and J ends lost 3 bases and 6 bases respectively, with 6 bases between them. This sequence was found in an adult in good health. The sample here was peripheral blood, taken on day 0 of AZD1222 vaccination. The chain uses TRBV5-4 and TRBJ1-4; no definite D call. CDR3 region: CASSSHHEKLFF. The CDR3 DNA reads as TGTGCCAGCAGCTCGCACCATGAAAAACTGTTTTTT. Full variable domain (missing parts from reference TRBV5-4 and TRBJ1-4): ETGVTQSPTHLIKTRGQQVTLRCSSQSGHNTVSWYQQALGQGPQFIFQYYREEENGRGNFPPRFSGLQFPNYSSELNVNALELDDSALYLCASSSHHEKLFFGSGTQLSVL.